Listed here are 22 T cell receptor beta chains from one sample, sequenced in a study of beta chain features in type 1 diabetes. Sequenced material consisted of expressed TCRB transcripts (all of the isolated RNA was reverse transcribed). Assay: immunoSEQ multiplex PCR; the TCRdb copy retains only in-frame clones and omits some. The data hold about 240,000 clones, with less than 35% observed a single time. Material: central memory CD4+ T cells from blood. The receptors shown here come from a man aged 30 to 45 in good health.

Many counts were recorded for this clone. This sample includes further DNA sequences coding for the same CDR3. J is TRBJ2-7 and V is TRBV18; 9 nucleotides match TRBD2. CDR1 is KGHSH and CDR2 is LQKENI in the germline V gene. This CDR3 has 15 residues. V trimming: 2 bases; J trimming: 0 bases; junction bases outside the gene matches: 2. CDR3 in DNA: TGTGCCAGCTCACCAGGACTAGCGAACTCCTACGAGCAGTACTTC. This codes for CASSPGLANSYEQYF.

The chain carries TRBV6-5 and TRBJ1-2; unclear D gene. The germline V gene has CDR1 MNHEY and CDR2 SVGAGI. This CDR3 spans 14 amino acids. The ends were cut back, 5 bases at V and 2 bases at J, with 12 bases in the middle. The CDR3 reads CASSQSSGNYGYTF. CDR3 nucleotides: TGTGCCAGCAGTCAATCGAGTGGGAACTATGGCTACACCTTC.

The CDR3 DNA is TGCGCCAGCAGCACCACTAGCGGGGTATCCTACAATGAGCAGTTCTTC. This encodes CASSTTSGVSYNEQFF. The V and J genes are TRBV5-1 and TRBJ2-1, with TRBD2 matching over 10 bases. Per germline, CDR1 SGHRS and CDR2 YFSETQ. V lost 4 bases, J lost 1 base, and 5 bases stayed unmatched. The CDR3 covers 16 residues.

This clone has only a few counts. The chain uses TRBV7-2 and TRBJ2-1, with 9 bases aligning to TRBD2. This CDR3 spans 16 amino acids. CDR1 is SGHTA and CDR2 is FQGNSA in the germline V gene. Trimming at V came to 5 bases and at J to 7 bases, leaving 12 bases not matched to a gene. CDR3 coding DNA: TGTGCCAGCAGCCTCGTCGCGCGTAGCGGGAGTAATGAGCAGTTCTTC. It translates to CASSLVARSGSNEQFF.

J is TRBJ2-1 and V is TRBV5-6, with D possibly TRBD2 on 7 matching bases. Germline V gene sequence: CDR1 SGHDT, CDR2 YYEEEE. The V and J ends lost 3 bases and 6 bases respectively, with 10 bases between them. This CDR3 is built from 13 residues. The chain's CDR3 is CASSWGGPNEQFF. The DNA of the CDR3 is TGTGCCAGCAGCTGGGGGGGCCCCAATGAGCAGTTCTTC.

This chain uses TRBV6-5 with TRBJ1-1; D possibly corresponds to TRBD1 (5 bases). Germline CDR1 is MNHEY and CDR2 is SVGAGI. This CDR3 is built from 15 residues. V was pared by 3 bases and J by 0 bases, with 11 bases between. CDR3 sequence: CASSYDRIMNTEAFF. Written as DNA, the CDR3 is TGTGCCAGCAGTTATGACAGAATAATGAACACTGAAGCTTTCTTT.

The rearrangement uses TRBV27 and TRBJ2-7, with 10 bases identical to TRBD2. V lost 9 bases to trimming and J lost 4 bases; unmatched junction nucleotides: 9. The CDR3 length is 14 residues. From germline, CDR1 is MNHEY and CDR2 SMNVEV (reference sequence). DNA for the CDR3: TGTGCCAGTTCTATAGCGGGAGGCGATTACGAGCAGTACTTC. Amino acid sequence: CASSIAGGDYEQYF.

This clone was counted between two and nine times. This rearrangement joins TRBV29-1 to TRBJ2-1; TRBD1 matches at 7 bases. Trimming cost V 3 bases and J 9 bases; bases outside gene matches: 2. Germline CDR1 SQVTM, CDR2 ANQGSEA. This CDR3 is built from 11 residues. CDR3 DNA: TGCAGCGTTGAGGACAGGATTGAGCAGTTCTTC. This translates into CSVEDRIEQFF.

The chain recombines TRBV7-2 with TRBJ2-7, with 8 bases matching TRBD1. Germline CDR1 and CDR2: SGHTA and FQGNSA. The CDR3 runs 13 residues. Trimming cost V 5 bases and J 6 bases; bases outside gene matches: 6. This chain's CDR3 is CASSRTGLGEQYF. The CDR3 DNA reads TGTGCCAGCAGCAGGACAGGGCTGGGCGAGCAGTACTTC.

V and J are TRBV28 and TRBJ2-7; D might be TRBD2 (6 bases). Trimming pared 3 bases from V and 8 bases from J, leaving 20 bases between. The CDR3 is made up of 15 amino acids. In germline, CDR1 is MDHEN, CDR2 SYDVKM. The CDR3 DNA is TGTGCCAGCAGTTTCATTTCTGCAGGGAGGTCGAAGCAGTACTTC. Translated, it gives CASSFISAGRSKQYF.

V gene TRBV6-6 combines with J gene TRBJ2-7, with 9 bases aligning to TRBD2. The CDR3 is 15 amino acids. Looked up from germline, CDR1 is MNHNY and CDR2 is SVGAGI (reference sequence). The ends lost 5 bases at V and 5 bases at J; junction bases unmatched: 10. CDR3 residues: CASSIGTSRPHEQYF. CDR3 coding DNA: TGTGCCAGCAGTATTGGGACTAGCAGGCCCCACGAGCAGTACTTC.

The V call is TRBV30, the J call TRBJ2-3; a weak D match, TRBD2 (6 bases). This CDR3 has 16 amino acids. Germline lookup yields CDR1 GTSNPN and CDR2 SVGIG (reference sequence). Between the trimmed V and J ends, which lost 0 bases and 1 base, there was a span of 14 bases. The CDR3 nucleotides are TGTGCCTGGAGTGTACGGAGGGGTGCGGGCACAGATACGCAGTATTTT. Protein sequence: CAWSVRRGAGTDTQYF.

The chain uses TRBV5-1 and TRBJ2-3, with D maybe TRBD1 (6 bases). The germline V and J ends were trimmed by 4 bases and 3 bases, with 15 bases remaining between them. This CDR3 is built from 15 residues. Germline values: CDR1 SGHRS, CDR2 YFSETQ. CDR3 DNA: TGCGCCAGCAGCACCCGGGCTCAGGGGACAGATACGCAGTATTTT. Translating gives CASSTRAQGTDTQYF.

There are a few counts of this clone. CDR3 bases: TGTGCCACCGGACAGGGACGGCCTGAAGCTTTCTTT. It is translated as CATGQGRPEAFF. The rearrangement uses TRBV28 and TRBJ1-1, with 8 bases that match TRBD1. After removal of 10 bases from V and 6 bases from J, the junction contained 7 bases not matched to a gene. The CDR3 runs to 12 residues. Germline-derived CDR1 and CDR2 are MDHEN and SYDVKM.

The chain joins TRBV20-1 to TRBJ1-2; possible D gene TRBD1, 5 bases. Between the trimmed V and J ends, which lost 7 bases and 4 bases, there was a span of 10 bases. This CDR3 is built from 11 residues. Germline CDR1 reads DFQATT; CDR2 reads SNEGSKA (reference sequence). CDR3 in amino acids: CSVEGPYGYTF. The DNA for the CDR3 is TGCAGTGTTGAGGGGCCCTATGGCTACACCTTC.

In its sample, this clone was seen a few times. The rearrangement uses TRBV15 and TRBJ1-1; 9 nucleotides agree with TRBD1. The CDR3 is 15 amino acids. V dropped 4 bases and J dropped 1; count of bases not matched to a gene: 4. The germline V gene has CDR1 LNHNV and CDR2 YYDKDF (reference sequence). The CDR3 reads CATSTGTGWNTEAFF. The DNA of the CDR3 is TGTGCCACCAGCACCGGGACAGGGTGGAACACTGAAGCTTTCTTT.

The chain carries TRBV15 and TRBJ2-5; D remains unclear. The germline V and J ends were trimmed by 3 bases and 4 bases, with 6 bases remaining between them. Germline CDR1 is LNHNV and CDR2 is YYDKDF (reference sequence). The CDR3 has 12 residues. As DNA, the CDR3 is TGTGCCACCAGCAGTGCCTTAGAGACCCAGTACTTC. Encoded protein: CATSSALETQYF.

The chain links TRBV6-6 to TRBJ1-2; 9 bases are shared with TRBD1. Germline V gene lookup returns CDR1 MNHNY and CDR2 SVGAGI (reference sequence). Germline trimming cut 6 bases from V and 2 bases from J; bases unmatched to any gene: 1. CDR3 size: 13 residues. CDR3 sequence reads: CASRDRGNYGYTF. The DNA for the CDR3 is TGTGCCAGCAGGGACAGGGGCAACTATGGCTACACCTTC.

Concerning this clone itself: The same CDR3 can be traced to other DNA sequences in this sample. The CDR3 nucleotides are TGCGCCAGCAGCCCAGGACAGGGCTACACCGGGGAGCTGTTTTTT. Translating gives CASSPGQGYTGELFF. The gene calls are TRBV5-1 and TRBJ2-2; TRBD1 matches at 8 bases. CDR3 length equals 15 residues. V trimming: 4 bases; J trimming: 3 bases; junction bases outside the gene matches: 5. CDR1 and CDR2 (germline): SGHRS, YFSETQ.

The gene calls are TRBV7-2 and TRBJ1-5, with 9 bases aligning to TRBD1. This CDR3 has 16 amino acids. Germline V gene sequence: CDR1 SGHTA, CDR2 FQGNSA. V lost 1 base to trimming and J lost 3 bases; unmatched junction nucleotides: 4. CDR3 DNA: TGTGCCAGCAGCTTAGGCGGGACAGGGCCCAATCAGCCCCAGCATTTT. Protein: CASSLGGTGPNQPQHF.

The chain uses TRBV18 and TRBJ2-7; the D is unclear. V was trimmed by 5 bases and J by 3 bases, leaving 8 bases between them. Germline lookup yields CDR1 KGHSH and CDR2 LQKENI. CDR3 length: 12 amino acids. CDR3 DNA: TGTGCCAGCTCAGACCGAGGCTACGAGCAGTACTTC. Encoded protein: CASSDRGYEQYF.

This clone was observed a few times. The V gene is TRBV28, the J gene TRBJ2-7; 8 bases line up with TRBD1. Germline-derived CDR1 and CDR2 are MDHEN and SYDVKM. The CDR3 consists of 14 residues. J was trimmed by 4 bases and V by 4 bases; bases with no gene match: 6. The DNA for the CDR3 is TGTGCCAGCAGTTCCGCACAGGGGGTGTACGAGCAGTACTTC. Its protein product is CASSSAQGVYEQYF. Drawing the rest from reference TRBV28 and TRBJ2-7, the complete variable domain is DVKVTQSSRYLVKRTGEKVFLECVQDMDHENMFWYRQDPGLGLRLIYFSYDVKMKEKGDIPEGYSVSREKKERFSLILESASTNQTSMYLCASSSAQGVYEQYFGPGTRLTVT.